A selection of T cell receptor beta chains follows, all from one sample in a study of Graves' ophthalmopathy and Graves' hyperthyroidism. TCRdb reanalysed the multiplex PCR reads using MiXCR and keeps one entry per CDR3 protein. The sample shows 150,000 to 200,000 distinct CDR3 sequences, 37% of them seen only once. Sequencing input: peripheral blood. These receptors were taken from a woman between 35 and 50 years old with Graves' ophthalmopathy. Each CDR3 is given with its conserved first and last residue. A D gene is named only where the DNA matches it firmly. Only part of the rows carry a size: once, few, many, or a class if the clone is expanded.

clone size	V gene	J gene	D gene	CDR3 DNA	CDR3 protein
many	TRBV11-2	TRBJ1-1	NA	TGTGCCAGCACCAACGGGGTCGGTTACACTGAAGCTTTCTTT	CASTNGVGYTEAFF
many	TRBV6-5	TRBJ2-7	NA	TGTGCCAGCAGTTACTCTGGCCGTGCCTACGAGCAGTACTTC	CASSYSGRAYEQYF
NA	TRBV28	TRBJ1-6	NA	TGTGCCAGCAGTTCAAGGCCAGTTAATTCACCCCTCCACTTT	CASSSRPVNSPLHF
once	TRBV15	TRBJ1-1	NA	TGTGCCACCAGCAGTCCATATCAGGGCGAGGGTAATTGGAACACTGAAGCTTTCTTT	CATSSPYQGEGNWNTEAFF
NA	TRBV7-2	TRBJ1-5	NA	TGTGCCAGCAGCTTAAACGGGGTAGGCCCTCAGCCCCAGCATTTT	CASSLNGVGPQPQHF
NA	TRBV28	TRBJ1-5	NA	TGTGCCAGCAGTTTATTACTGGGGCAGCCCCAGCATTTT	CASSLLLGQPQHF
NA	TRBV6-1	TRBJ2-6	NA	TGTGCCAGCAGTGAGGGCAACTCTGGGGCCAACGTCCTGACTTTC	CASSEGNSGANVLTF
NA	TRBV20-1	TRBJ1-6	NA	TGCAGTGCTAGGAACAGGGAAAGTACGAATTCACCCCTCCACTTT	CSARNRESTNSPLHF
many	TRBV10-3	TRBJ2-7	TRBD2	TGCGCCTTATCAGCGGGGGTAGTGGGAGAGCAGTACTTC	CALSAGVVGEQYF
many	TRBV12-3/TRBV12-4	TRBJ1-2	TRBD1	TGTGCCAGCAGTATCCCCGGGACAGTCGATGGCTACACCTTC	CASSIPGTVDGYTF
many	TRBV12-3/TRBV12-4	TRBJ1-2	NA	TGTGCCAGCAGTTTCTGGGGGGCTAATTCCTATGGCTACACCTTC	CASSFWGANSYGYTF
NA	TRBV7-8	TRBJ1-1	NA	TGTGCCAGCAGCTTAATGGTTGGGAACACTGAAGCTTTCTTT	CASSLMVGNTEAFF
many	TRBV12-3/TRBV12-4	TRBJ2-7	NA	TGTGCCAGCAGTCACAGGGATTTGCGGGAGCAGTACTTC	CASSHRDLREQYF
NA	TRBV30	TRBJ2-7	TRBD1	TGTGCCCACCAGAGAGGGGGCCTCTACGACGAGCAGTACTTC	CAHQRGGLYDEQYF
NA	TRBV7-2	TRBJ2-7	NA	TGTGCCAGCAGCCCCACGACAGACTACGAGCAGTACTTC	CASSPTTDYEQYF